These 24 T cell receptor beta chains came from one sample sequenced in a study of blood T cell repertoires in COVID-19. This table comes from immunoSEQ multiplex PCR, and its TCRdb copy is limited to in-frame clones, with some not included. In the table there are about 65,000 clones, about 93% of which are singletons. Sequenced sample: peripheral blood. These receptors were taken from a man between 65 and 80 years old with active COVID-19.

This chain joins TRBV14 and TRBJ2-3, with TRBD2 matching over 7 bases. The CDR3 length is 14 residues. The J segment lost 4 bases and the V segment lost 5 bases, leaving 6 bases of the junction unmatched. The germline CDR1 and CDR2 sequences are SGHDN and FVKESK. The CDR3 region has the DNA TGTGCCAGCAGCAACATAGCGGGCCCAGATACGCAGTATTTT. Translation gives CASSNIAGPDTQYF.

The chain has TRBV11-2 and TRBJ2-7, with a tentative D call TRBD2 (5 bases). Germline V gene sequence: CDR1 SGHAT, CDR2 FQNNGV. With 6 bases removed from V and 3 bases from J, the gap between germline ends came to 15 bases. The CDR3 contains 14 residues. The CDR3 loop reads CASSVRHRGYEQYF. For the CDR3, the DNA is TGTGCCAGCAGTGTAAGGCACCGGGGCTACGAGCAGTACTTC.

The rearrangement links TRBV7-9 to TRBJ2-6, with 7 bases that match TRBD1. This CDR3 contains 16 residues. Germline trimming cut 7 bases from V and 4 bases from J; bases unmatched to any gene: 10. Germline-derived CDR1 and CDR2 are SEHNR and FQNEAQ (reference sequence). The CDR3 loop reads CASTTDRAAGANVLTF. CDR3 nucleotides: TGTGCCAGCACCACAGACAGGGCTGCCGGGGCCAACGTCCTGACTTTC.

The genes are TRBV6-2 or TRBV6-3 and TRBJ1-5; the D gene is possibly TRBD1 (5 bases). This CDR3 is 17 amino acids long. Trimming left V 3 bases short and J 0 bases short, with 15 bases between. Per the germline V gene, CDR1 is MNHEY and CDR2 is SVGEGT. The CDR3 DNA sequence: TGTGCCAGCAGTTATATCGGACACCCGTATAGCAATCAGCCCCAGCATTTT. The encoded protein is CASSYIGHPYSNQPQHF.

The chain combines TRBV7-2 with TRBJ2-5, with TRBD1 matching 8 bases. Germline trimming cut 5 bases from V and 0 bases from J; bases unmatched to any gene: 5. CDR3 length equals 15 residues. CDR1 SGHTA and CDR2 FQGNSA come from the germline V gene. CDR3 region: CASSRTGFYQETQYF. CDR3 bases: TGTGCCAGCAGCCGGACAGGGTTTTACCAAGAGACCCAGTACTTC. Supplemented by reference TRBV7-2 and TRBJ2-5, the full variable domain reads GAGVSQSPSNKVTEKGKDVELRCDPISGHTALYWYRQSLGQGLEFLIYFQGNSAPDKSGLPSDRFSAERTGGSVSTLTIQRTQQEDSAVYLCASSRTGFYQETQYFGPGTRLLVL.

This clone was counted once. This chain uses TRBV5-5 with TRBJ2-6, with D perhaps TRBD1 (5 bases). Trimming left V 2 bases short and J 2 bases short, with 14 bases between. The germline gives CDR1 SGHKS, CDR2 YYEKEE (reference sequence). The CDR3 runs 17 residues. The CDR3 coding sequence is TGTGCCAGCAGCTTCGGTCAGGGTCTAGCTGGGGCCAACGTCCTGACTTTC. Translating gives CASSFGQGLAGANVLTF.

V gene TRBV9 combines with J gene TRBJ2-3, with 11 bases fitting TRBD2. The ends lost 6 bases at V and 9 bases at J; junction bases unmatched: 12. The CDR3 covers 15 residues. Per the germline V gene, CDR1 is SGDLS and CDR2 is YYNGEE. The CDR3 here is CASTTLAGDVGTQYF. In nucleotides, the CDR3 is TGTGCCAGCACTACACTAGCGGGGGATGTGGGGACGCAGTATTTT.

The chain combines TRBV5-5 with TRBJ1-4; 7 bases fit TRBD1. The length of the CDR3 is 15 residues. The germline gives CDR1 SGHKS, CDR2 YYEKEE (reference sequence). J lost 0 bases, V lost 4 bases, and 3 bases had no gene match. CDR3 DNA: TGTGCCAGCAGCAACGGACAGGCAACTAATGAAAAACTGTTTTTT. Its protein product is CASSNGQATNEKLFF. The full variable domain, rest sourced from reference TRBV5-5 and TRBJ1-4, is DAGVTQSPTHLIKTRGQQVTLRCSPISGHKSVSWYQQVLGQGPQFIFQYYEKEERGRGNFPDRFSARQFPNYSSELNVNALLLGDSALYLCASSNGQATNEKLFFGSGTQLSVL.

The chain carries TRBV18 and TRBJ1-5; no clear D gene. CDR1 KGHSH and CDR2 LQKENI come from the germline V gene. V lost 2 bases and J lost 5, with 16 bases in between. The CDR3 runs 16 residues. CDR3 nucleotides: TGTGCCAGCTCACCATCCGTACGGTCCGGGGATCAGCCCCAGCATTTT. Translated, it gives CASSPSVRSGDQPQHF.

This rearrangement joins TRBV7-9 to TRBJ2-3; the D gene is possibly TRBD1 (6 bases). V was clipped by 5 bases and J by 7 bases, with 13 bases between them. Germline assignment: CDR1 SEHNR and CDR2 FQNEAQ (reference sequence). This CDR3 has 13 residues. The CDR3 DNA is TGTGCCAGCAGCCCGCAACAGGGACATACGCAGTATTTT. Its protein product is CASSPQQGHTQYF.

The V gene is TRBV10-3, the J gene TRBJ2-5; the match to TRBD1 covers 11 bases. CDR1 is ENHRY, CDR2 SYGVKD, per germline. CDR3 length equals 14 residues. V was pared by 6 bases and J by 4 bases, with 4 bases of the junction left unmatched. The DNA for the CDR3 is TGTGCCATCAGGCCGGACAGGGGGCGAGAGACCCAGTACTTC. Residues: CAIRPDRGRETQYF.

This chain connects TRBV18 to TRBJ1-2, with unresolved D. V gave up 0 bases and J gave up 4 bases, with 15 bases separating them. The germline V gene has CDR1 KGHSH and CDR2 LQKENI. This CDR3 spans 16 amino acids. The CDR3 bases are TGTGCCAGCTCACCACCCGGTGGGCACCAGATCTATGGCTACACCTTC. Encoded protein: CASSPPGGHQIYGYTF. Full variable domain (missing parts from reference TRBV18 and TRBJ1-2): NAGVMQNPRHLVRRRGQEARLRCSPMKGHSHVYWYRQLPEEGLKFMVYLQKENIIDESGMPKERFSAEFPKEGPSILRIQQVVRGDSAAYFCASSPPGGHQIYGYTFGSGTRLTVV.

The chain joins TRBV21-1 to TRBJ1-6. TRBV21-1 is tagged as a pseudogene. The CDR3 totals 16 residues. In DNA, the CDR3 is TGTGCCAGCAGCAAACTAGGATACTCCTATAATTCACCCCTCCACTTT. Protein product: CASSKLGYSYNSPLHF.

The chain recombines TRBV6-4 with TRBJ1-1; TRBD1 aligns across 7 bases. Trimming removed 6 bases from V and 9 bases from J; junction bases left unmatched: 10. This CDR3 contains 13 residues. Germline V CDR1 and CDR2: MRHNA, SNTAGT. The chain's CDR3 is CASRDNRGNKAFF. The CDR3 region has the DNA TGTGCCAGCAGGGACAACAGGGGTAATAAAGCTTTCTTT.

V is TRBV5-6 and J is TRBJ1-5; D gene unclear. CDR1 and CDR2 (germline): SGHDT, YYEEEE. This CDR3 comprises 16 residues. V lost 1 base to trimming and J lost 3 bases, with 14 bases between them. CDR3: CASSLTTDTDNQPQHF. The CDR3 region has the DNA TGTGCCAGCAGCTTGACCACTGACACTGACAATCAGCCCCAGCATTTT.

The rearrangement links TRBV7-7 to TRBJ2-1; D is undetermined. Germline assignment: CDR1 SSHAT and CDR2 FNYEAQ (reference sequence). This CDR3 comprises 16 residues. Trimming took 1 base from V and 4 from J, leaving 14 bases between them. The CDR3 spells CASSLVETQNYNEQFF. CDR3 DNA: TGTGCCAGCAGCTTAGTAGAAACCCAAAATTACAATGAGCAGTTCTTC.

The gene calls are TRBV27 and TRBJ2-1; D is uncertain. The V gene lost 3 bases and the J gene lost 0 bases, with 6 bases spanning the gap. The CDR3 loop spans 14 amino acids. Germline V gives CDR1 MNHEY, CDR2 SMNVEV (reference sequence). The DNA of the CDR3 is TGTGCCAGCAGTTTGCAGGACTCCTACAATGAGCAGTTCTTC. This sequence encodes CASSLQDSYNEQFF.

The rearrangement links TRBV12-5 to TRBJ2-5; 8 bases match TRBD1. The germline CDR1 and CDR2 sequences are LGHNT and FRNRAP. The length of the CDR3 is 14 residues. J lost 4 bases, V lost 1 base, and 2 bases had no gene match. The CDR3 protein is CASGLGQGRETQYF. CDR3 coding DNA: TGTGCTAGTGGTTTGGGACAGGGGAGAGAGACCCAGTACTTC.

V and J are TRBV5-6 and TRBJ1-2, with D possibly being TRBD1 (5 bases). Germline CDR1 SGHDT, CDR2 YYEEEE. V was cut by 2 bases and J by 4 bases, with 6 bases left in between. This CDR3 has 12 amino acids. CDR3 in amino acids: CASSLGAYGYTF. For the CDR3, the DNA is TGTGCCAGCAGCTTAGGGGCCTATGGCTACACCTTC.

The CDR3 sequence is CASSWTSGTDTQYF. The CDR3 nucleotides read TGTGCCAGCAGCTGGACTAGCGGAACAGATACGCAGTATTTT. V is TRBV5-4 and J is TRBJ2-3, with 10 bases aligning to TRBD2. The CDR3 runs 14 residues. Losses at the gene ends were 3 bases for V and 3 bases for J; bases not matched to a gene: 1. Germline values: CDR1 SGHNT, CDR2 YYREEE (reference sequence).

The chain employs TRBV5-4 and TRBJ2-1; D perhaps matches TRBD2 (5 bases). This CDR3 is 15 amino acids long. The germline V gene has CDR1 SGHNT and CDR2 YYREEE (reference sequence). V lost 5 bases to trimming and J lost 4 bases, with 16 bases between them. CDR3: CASSPLGSLYNEQFF. The CDR3 DNA reads as TGTGCCAGCAGTCCTCTAGGGAGCCTTTACAATGAGCAGTTCTTC.

This chain links TRBV18 with TRBJ2-7; the D gene is possibly TRBD2 (5 bases). The CDR3 is 13 residues long. Looked up from germline, CDR1 is KGHSH and CDR2 is LQKENI. Trimming cost V 5 bases and J 2 bases, with 10 bases left between them. The CDR3 loop reads CASSSRDTYEQYF. CDR3 sequence (DNA): TGTGCCAGCTCAAGCCGGGATACCTACGAGCAGTACTTC.

The rearrangement uses TRBV7-2 and TRBJ2-5; D might be TRBD1 (5 bases). Germline assignment: CDR1 SGHTA and CDR2 FQGNSA. V gave up 1 base and J gave up 3 bases, with 6 bases separating them. The CDR3 runs to 13 residues. In DNA, the CDR3 is TGTGCCAGCAGCTTAGGACAGAAAGAGACCCAGTACTTC. This codes for CASSLGQKETQYF.

This clone was recorded once. The rearrangement links TRBV7-2 to TRBJ2-3; 15 bases fit TRBD2. Per the germline V gene, CDR1 is SGHTA and CDR2 is FQGNSA. V shed 2 bases, J shed 8 bases, and the junction held 8 bases outside the gene matches. This CDR3 region has 17 residues. CDR3 loop: CASSLWGLAGGPGTQYF. The CDR3 coding sequence is TGTGCCAGCAGCTTATGGGGACTAGCGGGGGGCCCAGGTACGCAGTATTTT.